Following are 14 T cell receptor beta chains from one sample sequenced in a study of blood T cell repertoires in COVID-19. Repertoires were generated with immunoSEQ multiplex PCR, while TCRdb's copy carries only in-frame clones and drops some. In the table there are about 290,000 clones, approximately 80% of which are singletons. Material for sequencing was peripheral blood. These receptors originate from a woman aged 50 to 60 with active or convalescent COVID-19.

This chain joins TRBV24-1 and TRBJ1-4; 8 bases line up with TRBD1. The CDR3 is 14 residues long. From germline, CDR1 is KGHDR and CDR2 SFDVKD. Trimming removed 3 bases from V and 8 bases from J; junction bases left unmatched: 4. CDR3 protein: CATSDSRGQEKLFF. CDR3 nucleotides: TGTGCCACCAGTGATAGCAGGGGGCAAGAAAAACTGTTTTTT.

As regards this clone: The identical CDR3 is also encoded by other nucleotide sequences in the sample. V and J are TRBV11-2 and TRBJ2-3; D call uncertain. Germline V gene lookup returns CDR1 SGHAT and CDR2 FQNNGV. Between the trimmed V and J ends, which lost 1 base and 4 bases, there was a span of 3 bases. The CDR3 runs to 12 residues. CDR3 DNA sequence: TGTGCCAGCAGCTTAGTATCAGATACGCAGTATTTT. It specifies CASSLVSDTQYF.

The chain combines TRBV28 with TRBJ2-5, with unresolved D. Germline-derived CDR1 and CDR2 are MDHEN and SYDVKM. This CDR3 is 13 amino acids long. Between the trimmed V and J ends, which lost 4 bases and 4 bases, there was a span of 10 bases. The CDR3 sequence: CASSSFSLETQYF. CDR3 nucleotides: TGTGCCAGCAGTTCCTTCTCCCTAGAGACCCAGTACTTC.

J is TRBJ2-1 and V is TRBV28, with TRBD2 matching 14 bases. V shed 4 bases and J 7 bases; nucleotides not matched to a gene: 0. Germline CDR1 reads MDHEN; CDR2 reads SYDVKM. The CDR3 contains 14 residues. The CDR3 bases are TGTGCCAGCAGTTGGACTAGCGGGGGGAATGAGCAGTTCTTC. Amino acids: CASSWTSGGNEQFF.

The chain links TRBV12-5 to TRBJ2-3; 10 bases map to TRBD1. The germline V gene encodes CDR1 LGHNT and CDR2 FRNRAP. The CDR3 has 16 residues. The V segment lost 3 bases and the J segment 4 bases; nucleotides outside the gene matches: 7. The CDR3 is CASGFTGTGVPDTQYF. CDR3 in DNA: TGTGCTAGTGGTTTTACTGGGACAGGGGTCCCAGATACGCAGTATTTT.

The V call is TRBV7-3, the J call TRBJ2-3; 10 positions agree with TRBD2. Per the germline V gene, CDR1 is SGHTA and CDR2 is FQGTGA. Losses at the gene ends were 5 bases for V and 6 bases for J; bases not matched to a gene: 8. CDR3 size: 15 residues. CDR3 nucleotides: TGTGCCAGCAGCCGTGAGCGGGAGGGCCTGGATACGCAGTATTTT. As protein: CASSREREGLDTQYF.

The J gene is TRBJ1-1, the V gene TRBV2; 7 bases fit TRBD1. This CDR3 region has 14 residues. The germline gives CDR1 SNHLY, CDR2 FYNNEI. Unmatched junction bases numbered 3, after V lost 1 base and J lost 4 bases. The CDR3 nucleotides are TGTGCCAGCAGTGAAGAATCAGGGGGCACTGAAGCTTTCTTT. The encoded protein is CASSEESGGTEAFF.

This clone was seen a single time. V gene TRBV7-9 combines with J gene TRBJ2-1, with 10 bases lining up with TRBD2. The trim removed 8 bases at V and 9 bases at J, leaving 13 bases unmatched. Germline CDR1 is SEHNR and CDR2 is FQNEAQ (reference sequence). The CDR3 consists of 15 residues. The DNA for the CDR3 is TGTGCCAGCCTCGGGCTAGCGGGGGCCCAGGGTGAGCAGTTCTTC. This gives the protein CASLGLAGAQGEQFF.

This clone was seen a few times. The chain joins TRBV5-6 to TRBJ1-5; D is ambiguous. The CDR3 runs 14 residues. V gave up 7 bases and J gave up 1 base, with 12 bases separating them. Germline CDR1 and CDR2: SGHDT and YYEEEE. For the CDR3, the DNA is TGTGCCAGCTCACTTGGGAGAAGCAATCAGCCCCAGCATTTT. It is translated as CASSLGRSNQPQHF.

This clone came up once. The J gene is TRBJ1-4, the V gene TRBV6-5; the match to TRBD1 covers 9 bases. With 6 bases clipped from V and 7 bases from J, the junction kept 9 bases outside the gene matches. The CDR3 covers 15 residues. Germline CDR1 reads MNHEY; CDR2 reads SVGAGI. The CDR3 is CASRAQGQGSEKLFF. CDR3 coding DNA: TGTGCCAGCAGGGCCCAGGGACAGGGCTCTGAAAAACTGTTTTTT.

The V gene is TRBV28, the J gene TRBJ2-7; 7 bases agree with TRBD2. CDR3 length: 13 amino acids. The V and J ends lost 1 base and 11 bases, in that order; junction bases with no gene match: 8. The V gene's germline CDR1 is MDHEN and CDR2 SYDVKM. CDR3 loop: CASSLSPGGEEYF. In nucleotides, the CDR3 is TGTGCCAGCAGTTTATCCCCTGGGGGGGAAGAGTACTTC.

The chain is built from TRBV7-2 and TRBJ2-1; D gene unclear. The V end lost 1 base, the J end lost 0 bases, and 4 bases lay between the germline ends. CDR1 and CDR2 (germline): SGHTA, FQGNSA. This CDR3 is built from 14 residues. The CDR3 DNA reads TGTGCCAGCAGCTTAGAACTCTCCTACAATGAGCAGTTCTTC. It specifies CASSLELSYNEQFF.

This clone has more than one count but fewer than ten. The chain combines TRBV5-4 with TRBJ2-7, with TRBD2 matching 10 bases. This CDR3 is 15 amino acids long. The V and J ends lost 3 bases and 4 bases, in that order; junction bases with no gene match: 7. Germline V lookup: CDR1 SGHNT, CDR2 YYREEE (reference sequence). CDR3 residues: CASSSRGAGGYEQYF. CDR3 nucleotides: TGTGCCAGCAGCTCCAGGGGAGCGGGAGGGTACGAGCAGTACTTC.

This clone has just one count. The rearrangement joins TRBV7-9 to TRBJ1-5; the D is unclear. Trimming removed 3 bases at V and 5 bases at J, with 5 bases between. The CDR3 contains 12 residues. Germline CDR1 SEHNR, CDR2 FQNEAQ (reference sequence). CDR3 protein: CASSFPDQPQHF. The CDR3 DNA follows: TGTGCCAGCAGCTTCCCAGATCAGCCCCAGCATTTT.